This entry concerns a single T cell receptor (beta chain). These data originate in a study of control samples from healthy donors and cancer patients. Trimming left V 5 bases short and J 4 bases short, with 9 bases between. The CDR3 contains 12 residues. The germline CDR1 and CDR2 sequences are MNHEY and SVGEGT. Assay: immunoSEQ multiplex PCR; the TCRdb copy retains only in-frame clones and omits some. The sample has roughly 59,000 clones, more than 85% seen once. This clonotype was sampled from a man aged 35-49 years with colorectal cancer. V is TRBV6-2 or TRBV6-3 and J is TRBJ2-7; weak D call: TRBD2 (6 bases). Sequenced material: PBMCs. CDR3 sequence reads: CASSPGLYEQYF. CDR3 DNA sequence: TGTGCCAGCAGTCCAGGACTATACGAGCAGTACTTC.